A single sample is the source of the 16 T cell receptor beta chains below, sequenced in a study of CD8+ T cells in alopecia areata. cDNA serving as the sequencing template came from extracted, reverse transcribed RNA. Libraries were prepared by immunoSEQ multiplex PCR; TCRdb keeps only in-frame clonotypes and omits some of them. Sampling found about 270,000 clones, none seen once. Cutaneous lymph nodes were pooled and cells sorted by CD4, CD8alpha, NKG2D, NKG2ACE and more. The sample taken for sequencing was CD4+ T cells sorted from a lymph node. Receptor source: a C3H/HeJ mouse with alopecia areata. For this mouse line, the MHC haplotype is H2-k.

A word on this clone: Genes here carry mouse names. The read is 4 residues too short to cover the CDR3 end, so that end is filled in from the germline J gene. Other DNA sequences in this specimen translate into the identical CDR3. This chain connects TRBV17 to TRBJ2-1, with a tentative D call TRBD2 (6 bases). CDR3 size: 14 residues. Germline CDR1 is MNHDT and CDR2 is YYDKIL. Deletions cut 3 bases from V and 3 bases from J, with 9 bases between. CDR3 in amino acids: CASSRVGVYAEQFF. The covered CDR3 bases are TGTGCTAGCAGTAGGGTGGGGGTCTATGCT.

A remark on this clone: Gene names are mouse gene names. Coverage ceases 3 residues before the CDR3 finishes, and the germline J gene fills in the end. The V gene is TRBV13-3, the J gene TRBJ1-6, with D unclear. TRBJ1-6 is noted as an ORF with a role that remains uncertain. The CDR3 has 15 residues. The ends were cut back, 0 bases at V and 0 bases at J, with 4 bases in the middle. Germline CDR1 reads NNHDY; CDR2 reads SYVADS. The CDR3 DNA, read in part, is TGTGCCAGCAGTGATGGAGGTTCCTATAATTCGCCC. Its protein product is CASSDGGSYNSP. Given in full, the CDR3 is CASSDGGSYNSPLYF.

Comments on this clone: Mouse gene names and germline throughout. Coverage ceases 4 residues before the CDR3 finishes, and the germline J gene fills in the end. Other nucleotide sequences from this sample produce the same CDR3. The chain has TRBV19 and TRBJ2-1, with D maybe TRBD1 (7 bases). V dropped 4 bases and J dropped 4 bases, with 9 bases sitting between them. Germline CDR1 is FNHDT and CDR2 is SITEND (reference sequence). The CDR3 totals 13 residues. CDR3 bases read: TGTGCCAGCAGTCAGGGGGGATATGCT. Its translation is CASSQGGYA. The CDR3, in full, reads CASSQGGYAEQFF.

About this clone itself: The genes and germline here are from mouse. The read ends 4 residues shy of where the CDR3 ends; the end is completed using the germline J gene. This same CDR3 is encoded by further DNA sequences in the sample. This rearrangement joins TRBV31 to TRBJ2-2, with TRBD2 matching over 9 bases. The CDR3 spans 16 residues. Germline V lookup: CDR1 GKSSPN, CDR2 SITVG. Trimming cost V 0 bases and J 1 base; bases outside gene matches: 3. CDR3 bases read: TGTGCCTGGAGTCTTGGGGGGGCGCGAAACACCGGG. This encodes CAWSLGGARNTG. The full-length CDR3 reads as CAWSLGGARNTGQLYF.

As for this clone: The germline and genes are mouse ones. The sequenced fragment ends 4 residues before the CDR3 boundary, so the rest is inferred from the germline J gene. Other nucleotide sequences from this sample produce the same CDR3. The rearrangement joins TRBV31 to TRBJ2-2, with 8 bases identical to TRBD1. J lost 4 bases, V lost 1 base, and 2 bases had no gene match. The CDR3 loop spans 14 amino acids. CDR1 and CDR2 from the germline V gene are GKSSPN and SITVG. The covered CDR3 bases are TGTGCCTGGAGTCCTCAGGGGGCCACCGGG. This translates into CAWSPQGATG. The CDR3 reads in full as CAWSPQGATGQLYF.

A word on this clone: Gene names and germline refer to mouse. The read ends 4 residues early relative to the CDR3; the germline J gene fills the gap. V gene TRBV1 combines with J gene TRBJ2-1; 13 nucleotides match TRBD2. The CDR3 is 16 amino acids. CDR1 is NSQYPW and CDR2 is LRSPGD in the germline V gene (reference sequence). CDR3 sequence reads: CTCSAARDWGGAEQFF. The sequenced CDR3 bases are TGCACCTGCAGTGCAGCCCGGGACTGGGGGGGGGCT.

Details on this clone: Genes and germline are mouse. The read ends 4 residues before the CDR3 terminus; that terminus is restored from the germline J gene. The chain carries TRBV5 and TRBJ1-2, with 7 bases aligning to TRBD1. Losses at the gene ends were 0 bases for V and 3 bases for J; bases not matched to a gene: 4. CDR1 is LGHNA, CDR2 YNLKQL, per germline (reference sequence). This CDR3 comprises 15 residues. The covered CDR3 bases are TGTGCCAGCAGCCAAGATGACAGGGAGGACTCC. Its translation is CASSQDDREDS. The whole CDR3 sequence is CASSQDDREDSDYTF.

The sample holds a few counts of this clone. The germline and genes are mouse ones. The CDR3 is cut off 4 residues early in the read; its end comes from the germline J gene. This chain joins TRBV5 and TRBJ1-1, with 7 bases identical to TRBD1. This CDR3 has 14 residues. CDR1 and CDR2 (germline): LGHNA, YNLKQL (reference sequence). J gave up 3 bases and V 4 bases, and 5 bases lay outside the gene matches. CDR3 DNA (partial): TGTGCCAGCAGCCTAGACAGGGCGGACACA. It yields the protein CASSLDRADT. The whole CDR3 sequence is CASSLDRADTEVFF.

With regard to this clone: The gene names given are mouse names. The CDR3 end lies 4 residues beyond the end of the read and is filled in from the germline J gene. The J gene is TRBJ2-3, the V gene TRBV1, with 8 bases that match TRBD1. After removal of 4 bases from V and 1 base from J, the junction contained 4 bases not matched to a gene. The CDR3 spans 15 residues. Germline loops: CDR1 NSQYPW, CDR2 LRSPGD (reference sequence). The CDR3 bases that were read are TGCACCTGCAGTGGGACAGGGTACGGTGCAGAA. Protein: CTCSGTGYGAE. The entire CDR3 protein reads CTCSGTGYGAETLYF.

This clone appeared a few times. Gene and germline names: mouse. The CDR3 end lies 4 residues beyond the end of the read and is filled in from the germline J gene. The chain has TRBV13-2 and TRBJ2-1; D possibly corresponds to TRBD1 (6 bases). CDR1 is NNHNN and CDR2 is SYGAGS in the germline V gene (reference sequence). V was cut by 0 bases and J by 2 bases, with 12 bases left in between. CDR3 length: 16 residues. CDR3: CASGDAAGEDYAEQFF. The DNA read from the CDR3 is TGTGCCAGCGGTGATGCGGCAGGGGAGGACTATGCT.

This clone was recorded a few times. Here the gene names and germline are mouse. The observed sequence ends 4 residues before the CDR3 terminus, with the missing tail filled in from the germline J gene. The chain links TRBV13-2 to TRBJ2-3; D is possibly TRBD2 (6 bases). The CDR3 is made up of 16 amino acids. Germline CDR1 reads NNHNN; CDR2 reads SYGAGS (reference sequence). The V end was cut by 0 bases, the J end by 0 bases, with 11 bases between. The sequenced CDR3 bases are TGTGCCAGCGGTGATGGAGGAACTGGGAGTGCAGAA. As protein: CASGDGGTGSAE. The whole CDR3 sequence is CASGDGGTGSAETLYF.

This clone appeared a few times. Gene names are the mouse ones. The CDR3 extends 4 residues past the end of the read, so its final part is completed from the germline J gene. The rearrangement joins TRBV19 to TRBJ2-1; D possibly corresponds to TRBD1 (6 bases). In germline, CDR1 is FNHDT, CDR2 SITEND (reference sequence). Trimming took 5 bases from V and 6 from J, leaving 12 bases between them. CDR3 length: 13 residues. The CDR3 DNA, read in part, is TGTGCCAGCAGAACCGGGACACTTGCT. Translated, it gives CASRTGTLA. From start to end, the CDR3 is CASRTGTLAEQFF.

Concerning this clone itself: Gene names are mouse gene names. The read ends 4 residues before the CDR3 terminus; that terminus is restored from the germline J gene. The chain has TRBV13-1 and TRBJ2-5; 8 bases agree with TRBD1. The CDR3 sequence is 14 residues long. From germline, CDR1 is NSHNY and CDR2 SYGAGN. CDR3 protein: CASSGTGTEDTQYF. Partial CDR3 DNA: TGTGCCAGCAGTGGGACAGGGACGGAAGAC.

Note on this clone: Germline and genes here are mouse. Read sequence stops 4 residues before the CDR3 end, and the germline J gene provides the missing end. The chain couples TRBV31 to TRBJ2-7; D remains unclear. Germline V gene data show CDR1 as GKSSPN and CDR2 as SITVG. This CDR3 has 11 residues. CDR3 loop: CAWSLDYEQYF. The DNA read from the CDR3 is TGTGCCTGGAGTCTGGATTAT.

This clone was detected only a few times. Gene names are mouse gene names. The missing CDR3 end, 4 residues past where the read stops, is filled in from the germline J gene. This chain uses TRBV5 with TRBJ2-2, with TRBD2 matching 10 bases. J gave up 0 bases and V 5 bases, and 3 bases lay outside the gene matches. The length of the CDR3 is 16 residues. Germline values: CDR1 LGHNA, CDR2 YNLKQL (reference sequence). The chain's CDR3 is CASSLTGGTNTGQLYF. The sequenced CDR3 bases are TGTGCCAGCAGCTTGACTGGGGGGACAAACACCGGG.

This clone was recorded a few times. Genes and germline come from the mouse. The CDR3 extends 4 residues past the end of the read, so its final part is completed from the germline J gene. The rearrangement uses TRBV13-1 and TRBJ2-2; TRBD1 matches 11 bases. V lost 3 bases and J lost 0; bases outside the gene matches: 4. The CDR3 covers 17 residues. Germline CDR1 reads NSHNY; CDR2 reads SYGAGN. Here the CDR3 reads CASSGPGQGANTGQLYF. The sequenced CDR3 bases are TGTGCCAGCAGTGGTCCGGGACAGGGGGCAAACACCGGG.